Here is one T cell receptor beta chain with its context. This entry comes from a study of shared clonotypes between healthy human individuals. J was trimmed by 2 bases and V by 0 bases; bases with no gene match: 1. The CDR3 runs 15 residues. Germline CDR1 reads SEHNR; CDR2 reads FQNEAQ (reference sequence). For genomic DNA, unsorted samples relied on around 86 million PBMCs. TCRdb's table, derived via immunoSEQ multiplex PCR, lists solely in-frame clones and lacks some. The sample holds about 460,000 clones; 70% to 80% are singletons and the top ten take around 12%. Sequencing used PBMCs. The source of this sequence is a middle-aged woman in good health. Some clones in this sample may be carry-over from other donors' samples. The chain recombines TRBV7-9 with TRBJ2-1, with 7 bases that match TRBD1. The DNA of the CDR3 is TGTGCCAGCAGCTTAGCCGGGACAGCCTACAATGAGCAGTTCTTC. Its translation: CASSLAGTAYNEQFF.